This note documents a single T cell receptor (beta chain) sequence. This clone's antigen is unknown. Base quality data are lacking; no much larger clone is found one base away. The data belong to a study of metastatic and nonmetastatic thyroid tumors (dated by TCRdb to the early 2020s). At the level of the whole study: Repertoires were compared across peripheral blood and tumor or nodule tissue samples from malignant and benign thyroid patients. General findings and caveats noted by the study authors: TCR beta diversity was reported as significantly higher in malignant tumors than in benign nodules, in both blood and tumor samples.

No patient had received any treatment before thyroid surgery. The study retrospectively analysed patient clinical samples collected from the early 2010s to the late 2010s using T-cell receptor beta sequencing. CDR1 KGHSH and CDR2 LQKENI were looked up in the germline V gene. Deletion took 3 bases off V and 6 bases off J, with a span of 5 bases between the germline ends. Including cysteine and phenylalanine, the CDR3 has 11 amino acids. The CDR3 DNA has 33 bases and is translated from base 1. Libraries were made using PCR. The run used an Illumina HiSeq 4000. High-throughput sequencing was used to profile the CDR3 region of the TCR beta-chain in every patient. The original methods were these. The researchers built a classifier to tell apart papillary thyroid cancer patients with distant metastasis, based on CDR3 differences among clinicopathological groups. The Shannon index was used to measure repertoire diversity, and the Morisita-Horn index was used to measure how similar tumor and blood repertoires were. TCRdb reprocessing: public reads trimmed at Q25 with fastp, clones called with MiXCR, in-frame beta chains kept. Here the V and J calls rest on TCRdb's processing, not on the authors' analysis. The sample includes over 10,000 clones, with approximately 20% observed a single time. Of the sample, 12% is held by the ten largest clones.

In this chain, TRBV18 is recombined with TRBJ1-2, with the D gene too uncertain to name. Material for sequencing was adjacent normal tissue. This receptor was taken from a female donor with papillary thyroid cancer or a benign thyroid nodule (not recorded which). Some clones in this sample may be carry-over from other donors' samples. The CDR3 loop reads CASSPRNGYTF. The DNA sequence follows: TGTGCCAGCTCACCCCGGAATGGCTACACCTTC.